The T cell receptor (beta chain) under discussion was sequenced for a study of T cell repertoires in cytomegalovirus infection. MiXCR, applied by TCRdb to the reads, yields one record per CDR3 protein. The table shows 45,000 to 75,000 distinct CDR3 sequences, with 33% occurring only once. V dropped 2 bases and J dropped 7 bases, with 12 bases sitting between them. This CDR3 has 15 amino acids. In germline, CDR1 is ENHRY, CDR2 SYGVKD. As concerns this clonotype: Its antigen is not identified.

The V gene is TRBV10-3, the J gene TRBJ1-6; no firm D call. The TCR comes from a human donor in good health (CMV status not recorded). Some clones in this sample may be carry-over from other donors' samples. Sequencing was done on a sample of PBMCs, sequenced either directly or after in vitro stimulation (not recorded which). The CDR3 DNA sequence: TGTGCCATCAGTGAGCTCGTGGGTCAGAATTCACCCCTCCACTTT. Residues: CAISELVGQNSPLHF.